The clone carrying this T cell receptor beta chain was found many times. What it binds is not known. Read sequence stops 3 residues before the CDR3 end, and the germline J gene provides the missing end. These data come from a study of T cell clonality in common variable immunodeficiency. General study findings and limits: What drives increased CVID clonality needs T cell subpopulation sequencing. In common variable immunodeficiency, TCR beta chains reportedly carried fewer deletions and N-nucleotide insertions.

After removal of 5 bases from V and 0 bases from J, the junction contained 12 bases not matched to a gene. Germline-derived CDR1 and CDR2 are MNHEY and SVGEGT. The CDR3 consists of 17 residues. Most patients and controls had Caucasian heritage. Produced via immunoSEQ multiplex PCR; TCRdb's table is partial and in-frame only. This sample has under 50,000 clones, each found more than once. This clonotype was sampled from a person aged 18 to 70 in good health. Source material: peripheral blood mononuclear cells. V usage is TRBV6-2 or TRBV6-3 and J usage is TRBJ2-7; 8 bases are shared with TRBD1. The CDR3 is CASSPTGALRSSYEQYF. Incomplete CDR3 DNA: TGTGCCAGCAGTCCGACAGGGGCGCTTAGGAGCTCCTACGAG.